These 19 T cell receptor beta chains came from one sample sequenced in a study of T-cell reconstitution after alpha-beta-depleted transplantation in children. Library preparation (for TCRbeta) was performed with unique molecular identifiers. TCRdb re-called the PCR reads through MiXCR, storing one row per CDR3 protein. The table shows approximately 500,000 distinct CDR3 sequences, with over 20% occurring only once. The sequenced sample was PBMCs, obtained before TCRalphabeta/CD19-depleted stem cell transplant. The receptors stem from a boy in the first two years of life with Wiskott-Aldrich syndrome, due to receive a stem cell transplant.

The chain is built from TRBV18 and TRBJ1-2; D unresolved. Per germline, CDR1 KGHSH and CDR2 LQKENI. With 3 bases removed from V and 8 bases from J, the gap between germline ends came to 13 bases. This CDR3 is built from 13 residues. The chain's CDR3 is CASSPLPTLGYTF. The CDR3, as DNA: TGTGCCAGCTCACCGTTGCCGACGTTAGGCTACACCTTC.

This clonotype was observed a handful of times. J is TRBJ2-3 and V is TRBV20-1; 9 nucleotides match TRBD2. This CDR3 comprises 15 residues. V was pared by 2 bases and J by 1 base, with 4 bases of the junction left unmatched. CDR1 is DFQATT and CDR2 is SNEGSKA in the germline V gene (reference sequence). CDR3 in amino acids: CSARKAGGGTDTQYF. The CDR3 DNA sequence: TGCAGTGCTAGAAAGGCGGGAGGGGGCACAGATACGCAGTATTTT.

Comments on this clonotype: A junction boundary mismatches the germline segment, possibly from a read error. The J gene is TRBJ2-5, the V gene TRBV5-1; 7 bases line up with TRBD2. Per the germline V gene, CDR1 is SGHRS and CDR2 is YFSETQ. The CDR3 totals 15 residues. For the CDR3, the DNA is TGCGCCAGCACCTTGGGCGGGGGACCGCAAGAGACCCAGTACTTC. Translating gives CASTLGGGPQETQYF.

The chain is built from TRBV10-3 and TRBJ2-6, with TRBD2 as a possible D gene (5 bases). The CDR3 length is 16 residues. V was clipped by 2 bases and J by 4 bases, with 12 bases between them. Germline V gene data show CDR1 as ENHRY and CDR2 as SYGVKD. The CDR3 region has the DNA TGTGCCATCAGTGAGCCACGGGGTATGGGGGCCAACGTCCTGACTTTC. It translates to CAISEPRGMGANVLTF.

This clonotype appeared a few times. The chain links TRBV20-1 to TRBJ1-2, with TRBD1 as a possible D gene (5 bases). The CDR3 is 14 amino acids. V lost 6 bases and J lost 0, with 14 bases in between. Germline assignment: CDR1 DFQATT and CDR2 SNEGSKA (reference sequence). The CDR3 DNA reads TGCAGTGCCGCCCGGACACTCGCTAACTATGGCTACACCTTC. This encodes CSAARTLANYGYTF.

The chain couples TRBV10-3 to TRBJ1-3, with D perhaps TRBD1 (5 bases). CDR1 ENHRY and CDR2 SYGVKD come from the germline V gene. The CDR3 loop spans 16 amino acids. The V and J ends lost 3 bases and 3 bases respectively, with 15 bases between them. The CDR3: CAISDQNAGYGNTIYF. The CDR3 nucleotides are TGTGCCATCAGTGACCAGAATGCAGGGTATGGAAACACCATATATTTT.

The rearrangement joins TRBV12-3 or TRBV12-4 to TRBJ2-7; TRBD1 agrees at 7 bases. The ends lost 2 bases at V and 3 bases at J; junction bases unmatched: 7. This CDR3 contains 15 residues. The CDR3 spells CASSLSLGTDYEQYF. CDR3 nucleotide sequence: TGTGCCAGCAGTTTAAGTCTCGGGACAGACTACGAGCAGTACTTC.

The chain recombines TRBV20-1 with TRBJ2-1; D is possibly TRBD2 (5 bases). There are 15 residues in the CDR3. V gave up 0 bases and J gave up 6 bases, with 15 bases separating them. Germline V gives CDR1 DFQATT, CDR2 SNEGSKA (reference sequence). The CDR3 coding sequence is TGCAGTGCTAGAGATTCGACTACCCTGTCCAATGAGCAGTTCTTC. Residues: CSARDSTTLSNEQFF.

This clonotype has more than one count but fewer than ten. This chain links TRBV19 with TRBJ2-2, with D possibly being TRBD2 (6 bases). Trimming removed 1 base at V and 4 bases at J, with 16 bases between. The CDR3 totals 17 residues. Germline CDR1 reads LNHDA; CDR2 reads SQIVND (reference sequence). Written as DNA, the CDR3 is TGTGCCAGTAGTATAGGTGGAGGGCAGGCGGGCACCGGGGAGCTGTTTTTT. Translated: CASSIGGGQAGTGELFF.

This rearrangement joins TRBV5-1 to TRBJ2-7; possible D gene TRBD2, 5 bases. V was trimmed by 3 bases and J by 0 bases, leaving 10 bases between them. Germline V lookup: CDR1 SGHRS, CDR2 YFSETQ. The CDR3 is 14 amino acids. CDR3: CASSSTSNSYEQYF. CDR3 in DNA: TGCGCCAGCAGCTCCACTAGTAACTCCTACGAGCAGTACTTC.

The chain joins TRBV5-1 to TRBJ2-1; 10 bases are a match to TRBD2. This CDR3 comprises 17 residues. Losses at the gene ends were 9 bases for V and 5 bases for J; bases not matched to a gene: 17. From germline, CDR1 is SGHRS and CDR2 YFSETQ. The CDR3 nucleotides read TGCGCCACCTCTTGGGGGGCCAAGACTAGCGGGCACAATGAGCAGTTCTTC. Protein sequence: CATSWGAKTSGHNEQFF.

The table lists this clonotype with a few counts. The chain links TRBV29-1 to TRBJ2-7; tentatively, D is TRBD1 (6 bases). Between the trimmed V and J ends, which lost 7 bases and 2 bases, there was a span of 12 bases. This CDR3 contains 12 residues. Germline V gives CDR1 SQVTM, CDR2 ANQGSEA. CDR3 in amino acids: CSGGRDTYEQYF. The CDR3 DNA sequence: TGCAGCGGGGGAAGGGACACCTACGAGCAGTACTTC.

This sequence joins TRBV5-6 and TRBJ1-6; TRBD1 matches at 7 bases. This CDR3 comprises 17 residues. Germline V gene lookup returns CDR1 SGHDT and CDR2 YYEEEE. V trimming: 1 base; J trimming: 4 bases; junction bases outside the gene matches: 8. The CDR3 loop is CASSLSGSGQYNSPLHF. For the CDR3, the DNA is TGTGCCAGCAGCTTGAGCGGATCGGGACAGTATAATTCACCCCTCCACTTT. Full variable domain (rest looked up from reference TRBV5-6 and TRBJ1-6): DAGVTQSPTHLIKTRGQQVTLRCSPKSGHDTVSWYQQALGQGPQFIFQYYEEEERQRGNFPDRFSGHQFPNYSSELNVNALLLGDSALYLCASSLSGSGQYNSPLHFGNGTRLTVT.

The V and J genes are TRBV3-1 and TRBJ2-7, with D possibly TRBD2 on 6 matching bases. CDR1 and CDR2 (germline): LGHDT, YNNKEL (reference sequence). The V end lost 1 base, the J end lost 6 bases, and 13 bases lay between the germline ends. The CDR3 consists of 14 residues. The CDR3 DNA reads TGTGCCAGCAGCCAAGGCGCTAGCGTCGGCGAGCAGTACTTC. This gives the protein CASSQGASVGEQYF.

This clonotype has just a few counts. V and J are TRBV5-1 and TRBJ2-2; perhaps TRBD1 as D (5 bases). Trimming pared 1 base from V and 7 bases from J, leaving 8 bases between. There are 13 residues in the CDR3. The germline CDR1 and CDR2 sequences are SGHRS and YFSETQ. The CDR3 nucleotides read TGCGCCAGCAGCTTGTGGGGCGACGGGGAGCTGTTTTTT. This translates into CASSLWGDGELFF.

This clonotype was detected a few times. The chain employs TRBV5-1 and TRBJ2-2, with TRBD2 matching over 8 bases. This CDR3 spans 15 amino acids. Germline V CDR1 and CDR2: SGHRS, YFSETQ. With V trimmed by 5 bases and J by 0 bases, 3 bases remained unmatched. CDR3: CASRSGGSNTGELFF. The CDR3 bases are TGCGCCAGCAGATCGGGGGGGTCGAACACCGGGGAGCTGTTTTTT.

This chain joins TRBV3-1 and TRBJ2-7, with 8 bases fitting TRBD2. The length of the CDR3 is 14 residues. CDR1 and CDR2 from the germline V gene are LGHDT and YNNKEL (reference sequence). Losses at the gene ends were 4 bases for V and 6 bases for J; bases not matched to a gene: 8. The CDR3 DNA reads TGTGCCAGCAGCCCGGGACTAGGGTACGGCGAGCAGTACTTC. Translated, it gives CASSPGLGYGEQYF.

The rearrangement uses TRBV5-1 and TRBJ2-5; 7 nucleotides align to TRBD1. CDR3 size: 14 residues. V was pared by 2 bases and J by 5 bases, with 6 bases of the junction left unmatched. Per the germline V gene, CDR1 is SGHRS and CDR2 is YFSETQ. The CDR3 loop is CASSLGGVRETQYF. The CDR3 DNA is TGCGCCAGCAGCTTAGGGGGCGTTCGGGAGACCCAGTACTTC.

The count of this clonotype is one. The V and J genes are TRBV20-1 and TRBJ2-3, with 7 nucleotides matching TRBD1. Trimming at V came to 5 bases and at J to 0 bases, leaving 5 bases not matched to a gene. Germline CDR1 and CDR2: DFQATT and SNEGSKA (reference sequence). The length of the CDR3 is 14 residues. The CDR3 DNA is TGCAGTGCTGGAAGACAGGGAAGCACAGATACGCAGTATTTT. Its protein is CSAGRQGSTDTQYF.